One T cell receptor beta chain is described in this entry. The record originates from a study of cytotoxic CD8 clonotypes in ibrutinib-treated CLL. Whole-study context: Researchers reported about a dozen relapsed/refractory and about 15 treatment-naive patients, roughly 18 of them IGHV unmutated. Response was recorded as partial in approximately 24 patients and complete in 2; at median roughly 70 months, approximately 14 remained remitted and about 12 had progressed.

This CDR3 has 17 residues. The germline V gene encodes CDR1 LNHDA and CDR2 SQIVND (reference sequence). Trimming stripped 4 bases from V and 0 bases from J, with 16 bases between. The planned depth of sequencing spanned 1 in 200,000 to 1 in 1 million T cells. Repertoires were generated with immunoSEQ multiplex PCR, while TCRdb's copy carries only in-frame clones and drops some. The table includes roughly 250,000 clones, 70% detected once. The specimen comprised PBMCs, sampled after 24 months of ibrutinib treatment. The TCR sequence derives from a human donor with chronic lymphocytic leukemia. This rearrangement joins TRBV19 to TRBJ1-3; D not certain. The CDR3 DNA sequence: TGTGCCAGTAGTAATGACGACGGACTCCCCTCTGGAAACACCATATATTTT. It specifies CASSNDDGLPSGNTIYF.